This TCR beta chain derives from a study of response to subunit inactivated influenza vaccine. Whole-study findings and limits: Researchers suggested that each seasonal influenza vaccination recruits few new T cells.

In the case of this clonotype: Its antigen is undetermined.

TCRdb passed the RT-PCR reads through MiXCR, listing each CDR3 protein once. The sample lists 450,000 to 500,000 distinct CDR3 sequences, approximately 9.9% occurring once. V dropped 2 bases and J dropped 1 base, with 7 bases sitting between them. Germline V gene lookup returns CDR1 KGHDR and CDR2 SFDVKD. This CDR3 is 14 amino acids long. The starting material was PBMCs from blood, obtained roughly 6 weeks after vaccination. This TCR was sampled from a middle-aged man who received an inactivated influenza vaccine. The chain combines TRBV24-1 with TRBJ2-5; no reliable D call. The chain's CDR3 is CATSDSWSQETQYF. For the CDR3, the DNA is TGTGCCACCAGTGATTCGTGGAGCCAAGAGACCCAGTACTTC.